The source of this T cell receptor beta chain is a study of PD-1 blockade in classical Hodgkin lymphoma. Study-level points and caveats: Reported baseline diversity: healthy donors highest, relapsed/refractory patients lowest. CD4+ TCR diversity, unlike CD8+, rose significantly by C4D1.

Profiling relied on immunoSEQ multiplex PCR, and the TCRdb table lists in-frame clones only, not all of them. In the table there are about 10,000 clones, about three quarters of which are singletons. This clone appeared a few times. Its specificity is not known. Brentuximab vedotin exposure varied among the patients, all of whom had relapsed after autologous stem cell transplantation. Looked up from germline, CDR1 is SGHVS and CDR2 is FQNEAQ. V was pared by 5 bases and J by 8 bases, with 13 bases between. This CDR3 comprises 13 residues. The V gene is TRBV7-8, the J gene TRBJ2-1, with no clear D. The sequence derives from a human donor with classical Hodgkin lymphoma. Sequencing was performed on peripheral blood mononuclear cells (PBMCs), taken at baseline. CDR3 DNA: TGTGCCAGCAGCCCATCCAACTATGATGAGCAGTTCTTC. This sequence encodes CASSPSNYDEQFF.